The entry below gives a single T cell receptor (beta chain) sequence along with its context. As yet, its antigen is unknown. This may arise from a read error, as a much more abundant clone is one base away. The germline V gene encodes CDR1 SNHLY and CDR2 FYNNEI. This CDR3 has 17 residues. This specimen belongs to a study of spatial heterogeneity in lung cancer. Time point in this sample: sample taken at primary tumor resection. From tumor, nontumor lung or frozen PBMC, whole RNA was taken unsorted for sequencing. TCRdb itself ran the 5' RACE reads through MiXCR, one entry per CDR3 protein. The sample lists roughly 75,000 distinct CDR3 sequences, 13% seen once, with more than 7% in the top ten. Whole-study results and caveats: Ubiquitous expanded tumor TCRs showed up in blood more at resection than follow-up.

Sequencing used PBMCs, obtained at surgery. The chain recombines TRBV2 with TRBJ2-7; the match to TRBD2 covers 7 bases. This sequence was found in a male donor with early-stage non-small cell lung cancer. CDR3: CANSEGGASGSSYEQYF. DNA of the CDR3: TGTGCCAACAGTGAAGGAGGGGCTAGCGGTAGCTCCTACGAGCAGTACTTC.